The 3 T cell receptor beta chains below were found in one sample sequenced in a study of beta chain features in type 1 diabetes. Study-wide points: Type 1 diabetes patients showed a moderate but significant shortening of TCRB CDR3s in all four CD4+ subsets.

No antigen is known for these receptors. The investigators reverse transcribed all of the isolated RNA, so they sequenced expressed TCRB transcripts. Here immunoSEQ multiplex PCR was the method, and the copy in TCRdb shows in-frame clones only, minus some. The table lists 150,000 to 170,000 clones, 10% of them singletons. The sample consisted of central memory CD4+ T cells from blood. These receptors were taken from a man aged 25-45 years with type 1 diabetes.

This clone was seen only a few times. The rearrangement uses TRBV5-1 and TRBJ2-3; 8 bases fit TRBD2. Trimming cost V 4 bases and J 3 bases; bases outside gene matches: 4. Germline loops: CDR1 SGHRS, CDR2 YFSETQ. This CDR3 is built from 14 residues. As DNA, the CDR3 is TGCGCCAGCAGCCGGGAGGGCCGGACAGATACGCAGTATTTT. Protein sequence: CASSREGRTDTQYF.

This chain uses TRBV29-1 with TRBJ1-1; tentatively, D is TRBD1 (5 bases). The CDR3 is made up of 14 amino acids. CDR1 SQVTM and CDR2 ANQGSEA come from the germline V gene. With 5 bases removed from V and 1 base from J, the gap between germline ends came to 14 bases. CDR3 sequence: CSVCPGGKNTEAFF. The CDR3 DNA follows: TGCAGCGTTTGCCCTGGGGGGAAGAACACTGAAGCTTTCTTT.

V is TRBV4-3 and J is TRBJ2-1, with D perhaps matching TRBD1 (5 bases). The V gene lost 1 base and the J gene lost 1 base, with 20 bases spanning the gap. Germline assignment: CDR1 LGHNA and CDR2 YSLEER. The CDR3 runs 19 residues. DNA for the CDR3: TGCGCCAGCAGCCAAGTTAGCCACAGGCCCGACCCGTCCTACAATGAGCAGTTCTTC. This encodes CASSQVSHRPDPSYNEQFF.